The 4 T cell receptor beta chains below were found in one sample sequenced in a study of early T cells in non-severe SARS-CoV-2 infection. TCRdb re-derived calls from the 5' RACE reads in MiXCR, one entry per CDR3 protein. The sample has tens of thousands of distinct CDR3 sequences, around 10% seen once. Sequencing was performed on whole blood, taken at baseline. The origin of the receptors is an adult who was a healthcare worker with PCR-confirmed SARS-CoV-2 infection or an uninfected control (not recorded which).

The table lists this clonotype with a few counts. The CDR3 coding sequence is TGTGCCAGCTCAACGGGACAGGGAACGAACACTGAAGCTTTCTTT. It is translated as CASSTGQGTNTEAFF. The chain employs TRBV18 and TRBJ1-1; 9 bases agree with TRBD1. Germline V gene sequence: CDR1 KGHSH, CDR2 LQKENI. After removal of 5 bases from V and 1 base from J, the junction contained 5 bases not matched to a gene. CDR3 size: 15 residues.

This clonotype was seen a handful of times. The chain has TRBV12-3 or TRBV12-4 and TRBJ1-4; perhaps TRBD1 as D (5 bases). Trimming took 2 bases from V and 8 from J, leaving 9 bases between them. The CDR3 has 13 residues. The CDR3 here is CASSLSGIEKLFF. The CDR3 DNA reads TGTGCCAGCAGTTTATCAGGGATAGAAAAACTGTTTTTT.

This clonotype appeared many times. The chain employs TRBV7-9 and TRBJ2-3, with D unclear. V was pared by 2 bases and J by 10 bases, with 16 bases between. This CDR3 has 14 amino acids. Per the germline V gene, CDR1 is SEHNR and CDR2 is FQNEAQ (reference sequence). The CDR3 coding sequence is TGTGCCAGCAGCTTACTGAGGCACGCCGGGTCGCAGTATTTT. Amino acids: CASSLLRHAGSQYF.

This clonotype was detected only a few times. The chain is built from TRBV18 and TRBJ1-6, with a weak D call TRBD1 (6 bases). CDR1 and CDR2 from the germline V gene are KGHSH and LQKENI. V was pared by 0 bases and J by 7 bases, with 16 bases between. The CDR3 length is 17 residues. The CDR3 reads CASSPPSFRGLNSPLHF. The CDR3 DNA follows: TGTGCCAGCTCACCACCGAGTTTTCGGGGGCTCAATTCACCCCTCCACTTT. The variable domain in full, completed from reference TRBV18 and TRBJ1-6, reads NAGVMQNPRHLVRRRGQEARLRCSPMKGHSHVYWYRQLPEEGLKFMVYLQKENIIDESGMPKERFSAEFPKEGPSILRIQQVVRGDSAAYFCASSPPSFRGLNSPLHFGNGTRLTVT.